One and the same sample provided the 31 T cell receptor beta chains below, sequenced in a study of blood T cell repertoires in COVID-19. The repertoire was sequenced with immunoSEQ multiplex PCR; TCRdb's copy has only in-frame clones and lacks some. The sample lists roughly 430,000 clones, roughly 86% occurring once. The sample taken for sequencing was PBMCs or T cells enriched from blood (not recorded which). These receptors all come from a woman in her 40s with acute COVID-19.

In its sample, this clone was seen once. Here the CDR3 DNA reads TGTGCCACCACCGATCAACCCCCCCGGAAGGACACCCCCTACAATGAGCAGTTCTTC. Translated: CATTDQPPRKDTPYNEQFF. The chain employs TRBV24-1 and TRBJ2-1; TRBD1 might be the D (5 bases). This CDR3 has 19 residues. Trimming pared 8 bases from V and 2 bases from J, leaving 27 bases between. Germline assignment: CDR1 KGHDR and CDR2 SFDVKD.

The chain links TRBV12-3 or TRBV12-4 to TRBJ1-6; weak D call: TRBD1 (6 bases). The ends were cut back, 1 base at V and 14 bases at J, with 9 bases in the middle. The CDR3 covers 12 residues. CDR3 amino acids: CASSLDRAALHF. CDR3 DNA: TGTGCCAGCAGTTTAGACAGGGCTGCCCTCCACTTT.

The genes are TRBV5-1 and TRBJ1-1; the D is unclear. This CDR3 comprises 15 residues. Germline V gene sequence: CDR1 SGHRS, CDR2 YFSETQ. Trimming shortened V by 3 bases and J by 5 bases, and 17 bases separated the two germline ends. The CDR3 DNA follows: TGCGCCAGCAGCTATGGAGCCAGCTCCCCTACTGAAGCTTTCTTT. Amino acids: CASSYGASSPTEAFF.

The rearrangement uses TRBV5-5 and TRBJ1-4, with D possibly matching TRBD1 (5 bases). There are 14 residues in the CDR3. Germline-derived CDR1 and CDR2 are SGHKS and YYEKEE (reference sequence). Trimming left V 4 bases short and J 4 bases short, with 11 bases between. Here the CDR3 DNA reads TGTGCCAGCAGCCTCGACAGAGATAATGAAAAACTGTTTTTT. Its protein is CASSLDRDNEKLFF.

The CDR3 region has the DNA TGTGCCAGCAGCAATCAGGGGTTTTACGAGCAGTACTTC. It encodes CASSNQGFYEQYF. The rearrangement links TRBV7-2 to TRBJ2-7; the D gene is possibly TRBD1 (6 bases). The V and J ends lost 5 bases and 4 bases respectively, with 12 bases between them. This CDR3 comprises 13 residues. Germline lookup yields CDR1 SGHTA and CDR2 FQGNSA.

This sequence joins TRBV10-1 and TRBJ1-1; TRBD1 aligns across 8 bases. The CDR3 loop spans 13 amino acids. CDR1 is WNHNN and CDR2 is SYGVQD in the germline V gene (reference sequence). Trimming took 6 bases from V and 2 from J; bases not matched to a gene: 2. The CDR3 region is CASRDRENTEAFF. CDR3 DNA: TGCGCCAGCAGGGACAGGGAAAACACTGAAGCTTTCTTT.

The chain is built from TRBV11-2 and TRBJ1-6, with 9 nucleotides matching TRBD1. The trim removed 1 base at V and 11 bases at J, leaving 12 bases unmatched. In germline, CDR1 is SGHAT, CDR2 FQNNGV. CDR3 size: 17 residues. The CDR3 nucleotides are TGTGCCAGCAGCTTAGGCGGTTGGGGACAGGGTAACCCACCCCTCCACTTT. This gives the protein CASSLGGWGQGNPPLHF.

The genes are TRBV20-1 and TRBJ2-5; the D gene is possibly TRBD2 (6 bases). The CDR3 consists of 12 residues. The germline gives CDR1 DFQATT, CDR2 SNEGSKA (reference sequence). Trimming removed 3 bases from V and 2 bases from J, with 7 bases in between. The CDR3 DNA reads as TGCAGTGCTAGTCGGGGGCAAGAGACCCAGTACTTC. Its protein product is CSASRGQETQYF.

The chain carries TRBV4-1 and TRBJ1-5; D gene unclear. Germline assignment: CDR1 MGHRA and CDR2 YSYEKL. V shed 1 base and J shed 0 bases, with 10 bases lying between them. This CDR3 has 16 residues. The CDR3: CASSQGQIISNQPQHF. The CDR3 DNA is TGCGCCAGCAGCCAAGGGCAGATAATTAGCAATCAGCCCCAGCATTTT.

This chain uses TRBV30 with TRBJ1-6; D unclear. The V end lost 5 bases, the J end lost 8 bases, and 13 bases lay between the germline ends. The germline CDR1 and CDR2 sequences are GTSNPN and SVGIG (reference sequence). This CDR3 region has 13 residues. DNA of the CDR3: TGTGCCTGGGACCAACGGGTAGATTCACCCCTCCACTTT. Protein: CAWDQRVDSPLHF.

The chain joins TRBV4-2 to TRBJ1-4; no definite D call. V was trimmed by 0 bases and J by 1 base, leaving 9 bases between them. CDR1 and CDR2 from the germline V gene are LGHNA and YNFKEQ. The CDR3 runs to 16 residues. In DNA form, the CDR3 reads TGTGCCAGCAGCCAAGATCTAGGCCGAACTAATGAAAAACTGTTTTTT. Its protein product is CASSQDLGRTNEKLFF.

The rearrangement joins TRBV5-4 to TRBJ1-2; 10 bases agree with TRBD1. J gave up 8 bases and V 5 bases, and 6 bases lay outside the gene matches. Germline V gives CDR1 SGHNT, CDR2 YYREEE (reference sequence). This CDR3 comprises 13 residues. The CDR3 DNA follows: TGTGCCAGCAGGAGACAGGGGGCGAGAGGCTACACCTTC. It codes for CASRRQGARGYTF.

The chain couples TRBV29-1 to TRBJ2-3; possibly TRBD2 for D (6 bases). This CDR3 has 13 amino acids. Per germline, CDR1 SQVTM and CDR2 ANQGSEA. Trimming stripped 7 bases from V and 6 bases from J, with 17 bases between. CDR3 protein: CSEARTGGDTQYF. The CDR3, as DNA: TGCAGCGAAGCGCGGACTGGGGGGGATACGCAGTATTTT.

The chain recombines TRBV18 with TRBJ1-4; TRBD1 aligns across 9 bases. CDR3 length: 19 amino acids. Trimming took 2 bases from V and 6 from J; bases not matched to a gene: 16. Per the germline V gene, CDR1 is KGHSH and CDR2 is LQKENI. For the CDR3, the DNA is TGTGCCAGCTCACCAGACCCCGGACAGGGGATCGGGGTGGATGAAAAACTGTTTTTT. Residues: CASSPDPGQGIGVDEKLFF. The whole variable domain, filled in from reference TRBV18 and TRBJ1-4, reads NAGVMQNPRHLVRRRGQEARLRCSPMKGHSHVYWYRQLPEEGLKFMVYLQKENIIDESGMPKERFSAEFPKEGPSILRIQQVVRGDSAAYFCASSPDPGQGIGVDEKLFFGSGTQLSVL.

The CDR3 DNA follows: TGTGCCAGTAGGGGACAGGGAGACTCCTACGAGCAGTACTTC. Amino acids: CASRGQGDSYEQYF. The chain has TRBV19 and TRBJ2-7, with TRBD1 matching 9 bases. The CDR3 is 14 amino acids. The V gene's germline CDR1 is LNHDA and CDR2 SQIVND (reference sequence). With 6 bases clipped from V and 0 bases from J, the junction kept 3 bases outside the gene matches.

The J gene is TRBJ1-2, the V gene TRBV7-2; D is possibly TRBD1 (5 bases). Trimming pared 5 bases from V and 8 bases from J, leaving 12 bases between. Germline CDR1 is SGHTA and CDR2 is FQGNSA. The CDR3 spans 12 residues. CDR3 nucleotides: TGTGCCAGCAGCCTTAGCAGGGTCGGCTACACCTTC. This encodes CASSLSRVGYTF.

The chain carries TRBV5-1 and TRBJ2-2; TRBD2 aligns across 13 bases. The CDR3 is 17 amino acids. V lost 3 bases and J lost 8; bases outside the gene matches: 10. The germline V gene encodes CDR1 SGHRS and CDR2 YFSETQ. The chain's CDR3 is CASSSIGLAGEGGELFF. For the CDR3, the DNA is TGCGCCAGCAGCTCCATCGGACTAGCGGGGGAAGGGGGGGAGCTGTTTTTT.

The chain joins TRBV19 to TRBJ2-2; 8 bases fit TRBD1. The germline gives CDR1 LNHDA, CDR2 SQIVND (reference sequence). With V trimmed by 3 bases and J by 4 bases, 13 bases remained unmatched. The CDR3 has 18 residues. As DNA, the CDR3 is TGTGCCAGTAGTATCCACAACCTCAGGGGGCAGGGCACCGGGGAGCTGTTTTTT. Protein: CASSIHNLRGQGTGELFF.

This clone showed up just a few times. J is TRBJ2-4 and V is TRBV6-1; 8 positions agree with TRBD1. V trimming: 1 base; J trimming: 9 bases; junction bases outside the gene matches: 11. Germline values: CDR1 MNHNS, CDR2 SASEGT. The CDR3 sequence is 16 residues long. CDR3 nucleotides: TGTGCCAGCAGTGAAGGCGGGGATGGACAGGGCTTCATTCAGTACTTC. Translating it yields CASSEGGDGQGFIQYF.

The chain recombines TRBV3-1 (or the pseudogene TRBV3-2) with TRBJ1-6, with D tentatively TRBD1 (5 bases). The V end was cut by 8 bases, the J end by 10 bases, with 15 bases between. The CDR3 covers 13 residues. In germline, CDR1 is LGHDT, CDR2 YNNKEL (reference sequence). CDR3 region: CASGPQGRSPLHF. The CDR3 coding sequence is TGTGCCAGCGGTCCTCAGGGAAGGTCACCCCTCCACTTT.

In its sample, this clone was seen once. CDR3 region: CASSPAGNEQYF. The CDR3 nucleotides read TGTGCCAGCTCACCAGCGGGGAACGAGCAGTACTTC. The rearrangement links TRBV18 to TRBJ2-7; the D gene is possibly TRBD2 (6 bases). Germline lookup yields CDR1 KGHSH and CDR2 LQKENI. V dropped 2 bases and J dropped 5 bases, with 7 bases sitting between them. The CDR3 extends over 12 amino acids.

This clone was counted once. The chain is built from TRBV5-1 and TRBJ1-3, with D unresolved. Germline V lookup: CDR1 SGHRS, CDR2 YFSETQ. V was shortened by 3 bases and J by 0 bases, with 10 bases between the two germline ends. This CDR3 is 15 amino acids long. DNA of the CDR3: TGCGCCAGCAGCTCAGACGGGATCTCTGGAAACACCATATATTTT. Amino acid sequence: CASSSDGISGNTIYF.

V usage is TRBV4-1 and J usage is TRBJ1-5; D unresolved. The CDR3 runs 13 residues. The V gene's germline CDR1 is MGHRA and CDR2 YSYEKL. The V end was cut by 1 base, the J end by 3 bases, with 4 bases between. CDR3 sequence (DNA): TGCGCCAGCAGCCAAGTGGCCAATCAGCCCCAGCATTTT. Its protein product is CASSQVANQPQHF.

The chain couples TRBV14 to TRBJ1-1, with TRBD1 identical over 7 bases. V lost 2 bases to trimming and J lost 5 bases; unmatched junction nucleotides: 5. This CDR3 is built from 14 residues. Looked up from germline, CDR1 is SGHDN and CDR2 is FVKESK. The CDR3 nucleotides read TGTGCCAGCAGCCAAAACAGGGGTGGGACTGAAGCTTTCTTT. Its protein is CASSQNRGGTEAFF.

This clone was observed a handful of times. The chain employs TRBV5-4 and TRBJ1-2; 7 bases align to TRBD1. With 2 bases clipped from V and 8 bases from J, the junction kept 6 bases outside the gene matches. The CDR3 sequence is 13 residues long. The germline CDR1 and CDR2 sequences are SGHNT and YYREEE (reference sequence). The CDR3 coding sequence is TGTGCCAGCAGCTTAAGGCAGGGGGGCGGCTACACCTTC. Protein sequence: CASSLRQGGGYTF. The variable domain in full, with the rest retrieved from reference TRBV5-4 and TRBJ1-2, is ETGVTQSPTHLIKTRGQQVTLRCSSQSGHNTVSWYQQALGQGPQFIFQYYREEENGRGNFPPRFSGLQFPNYSSELNVNALELDDSALYLCASSLRQGGGYTFGSGTRLTVV.

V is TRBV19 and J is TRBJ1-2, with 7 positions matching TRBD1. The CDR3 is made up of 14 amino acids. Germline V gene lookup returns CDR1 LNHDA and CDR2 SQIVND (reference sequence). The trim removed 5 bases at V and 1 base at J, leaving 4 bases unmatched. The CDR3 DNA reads TGTGCCAGTAGTTGGGACAGCTATAACTATGGCTACACCTTC. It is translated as CASSWDSYNYGYTF.

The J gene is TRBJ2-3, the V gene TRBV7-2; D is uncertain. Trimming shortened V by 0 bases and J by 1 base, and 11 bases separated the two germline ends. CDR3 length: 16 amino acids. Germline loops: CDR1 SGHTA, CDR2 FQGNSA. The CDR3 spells CASSLASGWRTDTQYF. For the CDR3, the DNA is TGTGCCAGCAGCTTAGCGTCCGGGTGGCGCACAGATACGCAGTATTTT.

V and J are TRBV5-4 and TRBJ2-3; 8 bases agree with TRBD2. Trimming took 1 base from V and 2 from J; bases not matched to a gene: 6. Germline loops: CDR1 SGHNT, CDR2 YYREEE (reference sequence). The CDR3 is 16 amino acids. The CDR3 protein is CASSLFRGGFTDTQYF. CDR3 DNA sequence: TGTGCCAGCAGCTTGTTCCGCGGGGGGTTCACAGATACGCAGTATTTT.

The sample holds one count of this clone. CDR3 coding DNA: TGTGCCAGCAGTCTTCAGGGGAGCGGAAACACCATATATTTT. Amino acids: CASSLQGSGNTIYF. The V and J genes are TRBV6-5 and TRBJ1-3; D is possibly TRBD1 (6 bases). The CDR3 is made up of 14 amino acids. V dropped 5 bases and J dropped 4 bases, with 12 bases sitting between them. Germline V lookup: CDR1 MNHEY, CDR2 SVGAGI.

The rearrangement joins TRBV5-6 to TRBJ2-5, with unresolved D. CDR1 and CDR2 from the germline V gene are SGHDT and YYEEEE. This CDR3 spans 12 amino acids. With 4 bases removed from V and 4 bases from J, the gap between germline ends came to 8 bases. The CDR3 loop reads CASSGRLETQYF. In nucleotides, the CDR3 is TGTGCCAGCAGCGGGCGTCTAGAGACCCAGTACTTC.

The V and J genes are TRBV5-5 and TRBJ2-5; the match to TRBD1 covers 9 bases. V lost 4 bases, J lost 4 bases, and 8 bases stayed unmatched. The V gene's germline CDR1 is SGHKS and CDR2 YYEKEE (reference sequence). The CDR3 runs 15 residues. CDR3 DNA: TGTGCCAGCAGCCCGGGACAGGGAGGCCCAGAGACCCAGTACTTC. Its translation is CASSPGQGGPETQYF.